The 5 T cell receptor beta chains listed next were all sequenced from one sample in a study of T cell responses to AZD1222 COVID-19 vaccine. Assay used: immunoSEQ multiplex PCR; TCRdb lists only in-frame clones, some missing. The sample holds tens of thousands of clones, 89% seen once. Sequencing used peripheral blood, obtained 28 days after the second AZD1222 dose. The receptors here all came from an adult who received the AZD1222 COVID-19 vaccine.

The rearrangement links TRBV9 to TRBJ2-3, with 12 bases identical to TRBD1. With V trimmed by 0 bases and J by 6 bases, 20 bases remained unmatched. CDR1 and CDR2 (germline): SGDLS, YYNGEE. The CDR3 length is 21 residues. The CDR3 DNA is TGTGCCAGCAGCGTAGTAGGGACAGGGGGCCCTGAGCGGGTCCACTGGGATACGCAGTATTTT. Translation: CASSVVGTGGPERVHWDTQYF.

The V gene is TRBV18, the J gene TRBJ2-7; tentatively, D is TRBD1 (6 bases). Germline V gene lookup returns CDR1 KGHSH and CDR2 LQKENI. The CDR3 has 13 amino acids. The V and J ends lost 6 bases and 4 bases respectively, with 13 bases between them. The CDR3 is CASSGTTGYEQYF. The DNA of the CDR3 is TGTGCCAGCTCGGGGACGACAGGTTACGAGCAGTACTTC.

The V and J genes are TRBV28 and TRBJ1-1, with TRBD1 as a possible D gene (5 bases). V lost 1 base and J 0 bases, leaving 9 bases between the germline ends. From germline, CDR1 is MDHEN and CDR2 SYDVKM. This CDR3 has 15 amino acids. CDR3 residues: CASSLYGGLNTEAFF. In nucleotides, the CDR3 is TGTGCCAGCAGTTTATATGGGGGACTGAACACTGAAGCTTTCTTT.

CDR3 sequence: CASSQDSGGITEAFF. CDR3 nucleotide sequence: TGTGCCAGCAGCCAAGACTCAGGGGGCATCACTGAAGCTTTCTTT. The V call is TRBV3-1 (or the pseudogene TRBV3-2), the J call TRBJ1-1; 8 bases map to TRBD1. The CDR3 loop spans 15 amino acids. Germline V gene data show CDR1 as LGHDT and CDR2 as YNNKEL (reference sequence). The ends lost 0 bases at V and 4 bases at J; junction bases unmatched: 4.

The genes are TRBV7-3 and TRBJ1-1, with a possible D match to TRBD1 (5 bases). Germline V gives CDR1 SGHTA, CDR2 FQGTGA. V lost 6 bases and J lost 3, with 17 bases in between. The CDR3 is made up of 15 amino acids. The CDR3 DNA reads TGTGCCAGCAGTCCCGGGGGAGGAATGGACACTGAAGCTTTCTTT. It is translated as CASSPGGGMDTEAFF.